Shown below are 26 T cell receptor beta chains from a single sample sequenced in a study of cytomegalovirus exposure and HLA in healthy donors. Primers for the PCR totalled 60 Vbeta and 13 Jbeta. Sequenced by immunoSEQ multiplex PCR; TCRdb stores in-frame clones only, minus some. Recorded for this sample: approximately 210,000 clones. Specimen: PBMCs. Every receptor here comes from a woman in her thirties in good health and CMV-seropositive.

V is TRBV7-6 and J is TRBJ2-2; 9 bases fit TRBD1. CDR3 length: 15 residues. The V segment lost 5 bases and the J segment 3 bases; nucleotides outside the gene matches: 4. From germline, CDR1 is SGHVS and CDR2 FNYEAQ. The CDR3 reads CASSARDRDTGELFF. The CDR3 bases are TGTGCCAGCAGCGCCCGGGACAGGGACACCGGGGAGCTGTTTTTT.

This rearrangement joins TRBV13 to TRBJ2-1, with TRBD2 matching over 9 bases. CDR3 length: 23 residues. Germline V gives CDR1 PRHDT, CDR2 FYEKMQ (reference sequence). V dropped 4 bases and J dropped 0; count of bases not matched to a gene: 25. CDR3 in amino acids: CASSSSGTGTSIRAPSSYNEQFF. CDR3 DNA: TGTGCCAGCAGCTCATCGGGGACCGGGACTAGCATACGGGCCCCGAGCTCCTACAATGAGCAGTTCTTC.

The chain is built from TRBV28 and TRBJ1-6; D perhaps matches TRBD1 (6 bases). The CDR3 has 15 amino acids. Germline values: CDR1 MDHEN, CDR2 SYDVKM. The V and J ends lost 6 bases and 4 bases respectively, with 13 bases between them. DNA of the CDR3: TGTGCCAGCAGACGGAACCAGGGGTATAATTCACCCCTCCACTTT. It translates to CASRRNQGYNSPLHF.

This chain uses TRBV5-4 with TRBJ1-4; tentatively, D is TRBD1 (5 bases). The length of the CDR3 is 14 residues. The germline V and J ends were trimmed by 0 bases and 5 bases, with 8 bases remaining between them. The germline V gene has CDR1 SGHNT and CDR2 YYREEE (reference sequence). For the CDR3, the DNA is TGTGCCAGCAGCTTGGGGACACAGAATGAAAAACTGTTTTTT. It specifies CASSLGTQNEKLFF.

The chain joins TRBV9 to TRBJ2-2; 12 nucleotides line up with TRBD2. With 4 bases clipped from V and 7 bases from J, the junction kept 11 bases outside the gene matches. The CDR3 spans 17 residues. Germline values: CDR1 SGDLS, CDR2 YYNGEE. The CDR3 DNA reads as TGTGCCAGCAGCCCCCCCGGACTAGCGGGAACAGGCGGGGAGCTGTTTTTT. Translating gives CASSPPGLAGTGGELFF.

V usage is TRBV6-4 and J usage is TRBJ2-7; TRBD2 aligns across 7 bases. Germline CDR1 MRHNA, CDR2 SNTAGT. J was trimmed by 0 bases and V by 0 bases; bases with no gene match: 11. This CDR3 comprises 18 residues. The CDR3 nucleotides are TGTGCCAGCAGTGACTCACGTTCCGCAGGCGGGGGCTCCTACGAGCAGTACTTC. Its protein is CASSDSRSAGGGSYEQYF.

For this clone: Germline and junction disagree at one end, which may indicate a read error. V usage is TRBV2 and J usage is TRBJ1-2, with 11 bases identical to TRBD1. CDR1 and CDR2 from the germline V gene are SNHLY and FYNNEI. The CDR3 length is 15 residues. CDR3 in DNA: TGTGCCTGCAGTGGACAGGGGGCCATGGAGTATGGCTACACCTTC. Translation: CACSGQGAMEYGYTF.

V usage is TRBV19 and J usage is TRBJ2-5; D possibly corresponds to TRBD2 (5 bases). The DNA end is a closer match to TRBJ2-7, so the J assignment may be wrong. The germline V gene has CDR1 LNHDA and CDR2 SQIVND (reference sequence). This CDR3 contains 13 residues. The CDR3 sequence: CASNTLGGYEQYF. CDR3 DNA sequence: TGTGCCAGTAATACCCTAGGAGGCTACGAGCAGTACTTC.

The chain combines TRBV18 with TRBJ2-3; no clear D gene. Trimming shortened V by 1 base and J by 0 bases, and 8 bases separated the two germline ends. CDR1 KGHSH and CDR2 LQKENI come from the germline V gene. CDR3 length equals 15 residues. The CDR3 nucleotides read TGTGCCAGCTCACCACTGGGCCAGAGCACAGATACGCAGTATTTT. This encodes CASSPLGQSTDTQYF.

The rearrangement joins TRBV7-7 to TRBJ2-3; D is perhaps TRBD2 (6 bases). The V and J ends lost 2 bases and 2 bases respectively, with 8 bases between them. This CDR3 contains 14 residues. Germline V gives CDR1 SSHAT, CDR2 FNYEAQ (reference sequence). The CDR3 region has the DNA TGTGCCAGCAGCTTACGGGGGTACACAGATACGCAGTATTTT. Protein: CASSLRGYTDTQYF.

The chain combines TRBV2 with TRBJ2-7; 11 nucleotides match TRBD2. CDR3 length equals 14 residues. Germline V gene data show CDR1 as SNHLY and CDR2 as FYNNEI. V shed 8 bases and J 4 bases; nucleotides not matched to a gene: 7. In DNA form, the CDR3 reads TGTGCCAGCCGCAAGACTAGCGGGGTATACGAGCAGTACTTC. Amino acid sequence: CASRKTSGVYEQYF. The full variable domain, its missing parts supplied by reference TRBV2 and TRBJ2-7, is EPEVTQTPSHQVTQMGQEVILRCVPISNHLYFYWYRQILGQKVEFLVSFYNNEISEKSEIFDDQFSVERPDGSNFTLKIRSTKLEDSAMYFCASRKTSGVYEQYFGPGTRLTVT.

V gene TRBV5-1 combines with J gene TRBJ1-1, with no clear D. In germline, CDR1 is SGHRS, CDR2 YFSETQ. The V gene lost 1 base and the J gene lost 0 bases, with 4 bases spanning the gap. The CDR3 runs 13 residues. The DNA for the CDR3 is TGCGCCAGCAGCTTGCGGGTGAACACTGAAGCTTTCTTT. Its protein product is CASSLRVNTEAFF.

The chain links TRBV5-1 to TRBJ1-2; D is uncertain. V lost 4 bases, J lost 2 bases, and 12 bases lay in between. The CDR3 covers 14 residues. Germline V gene data show CDR1 as SGHRS and CDR2 as YFSETQ. The CDR3 spells CASSMTTGNYGYTF. The CDR3 coding sequence is TGCGCCAGCAGCATGACGACCGGGAACTATGGCTACACCTTC.

The J gene is TRBJ1-5, the V gene TRBV5-4, with TRBD1 matching 7 bases. The CDR3 runs to 13 residues. J gave up 7 bases and V 5 bases, and 6 bases lay outside the gene matches. Looked up from germline, CDR1 is SGHNT and CDR2 is YYREEE (reference sequence). In nucleotides, the CDR3 is TGTGCCAGCAGTAAAGGGGGCGAGCAGCCCCAGCATTTT. Translating it yields CASSKGGEQPQHF.

Notes on this clone: This sample also contains other DNA sequences that code for the same CDR3. The chain employs TRBV18 and TRBJ2-1; 9 positions match TRBD2. Per the germline V gene, CDR1 is KGHSH and CDR2 is LQKENI. J lost 5 bases, V lost 4 bases, and 6 bases had no gene match. The CDR3 has 15 amino acids. The CDR3 loop is CASSRTSGSDNEQFF. The CDR3 region has the DNA TGTGCCAGCTCACGAACTAGCGGGTCCGACAATGAGCAGTTCTTC.

The chain links TRBV5-1 to TRBJ2-7; 8 nucleotides agree with TRBD1. The CDR3 runs 15 residues. The germline V gene has CDR1 SGHRS and CDR2 YFSETQ. J lost 2 bases, V lost 0 bases, and 4 bases had no gene match. Here the CDR3 DNA reads TGCGCCAGCAGCTTGGGAGCAGGGGGCCCCTACGAGCAGTACTTC. Its protein is CASSLGAGGPYEQYF.

The rearrangement links TRBV6-1 to TRBJ1-4, with 10 bases matching TRBD1. Looked up from germline, CDR1 is MNHNS and CDR2 is SASEGT. Trimming at V came to 4 bases and at J to 6 bases, leaving 8 bases not matched to a gene. This CDR3 region has 16 residues. CDR3 sequence (DNA): TGTGCCAGCAGTGTCTTTTCAGGACAGGGGGATGAAAAACTGTTTTTT. Its translation is CASSVFSGQGDEKLFF.

This rearrangement joins TRBV9 to TRBJ2-5; D gene unclear. Looked up from germline, CDR1 is SGDLS and CDR2 is YYNGEE. The CDR3 is 14 amino acids. V was cut by 0 bases and J by 4 bases, with 10 bases left in between. Here the CDR3 reads CASSVVENPETQYF. CDR3 coding DNA: TGTGCCAGCAGCGTAGTTGAGAACCCAGAGACCCAGTACTTC.

The V and J genes are TRBV9 and TRBJ1-4; no clear D gene. V lost 2 bases and J 10 bases, leaving 9 bases between the germline ends. From germline, CDR1 is SGDLS and CDR2 YYNGEE. The CDR3 is 12 residues long. The CDR3 DNA reads as TGTGCCAGCAGCGTCTTCCCGGGAAAACTGTTTTTT. Its translation is CASSVFPGKLFF.

This chain links TRBV5-1 with TRBJ2-7, with D possibly matching TRBD1 (6 bases). V lost 5 bases to trimming and J lost 2 bases, with 20 bases between them. The CDR3 totals 16 residues. CDR1 is SGHRS, CDR2 YFSETQ, per germline. The CDR3 protein is CASRPGTSGVAYEQYF. CDR3 bases: TGCGCCAGCAGACCAGGGACGTCAGGGGTGGCCTACGAGCAGTACTTC.

The chain links TRBV2 to TRBJ2-5; D perhaps matches TRBD2 (6 bases). Germline V CDR1 and CDR2: SNHLY, FYNNEI. This CDR3 is built from 15 residues. The V gene lost 8 bases and the J gene lost 5 bases, with 21 bases spanning the gap. CDR3: CASRRGALAGETQYF. Here the CDR3 DNA reads TGTGCCAGCCGTCGAGGGGCACTAGCTGGGGAGACCCAGTACTTC.

J is TRBJ2-5 and V is TRBV5-1; TRBD2 aligns across 10 bases. Germline V lookup: CDR1 SGHRS, CDR2 YFSETQ. V shed 4 bases and J 5 bases; nucleotides not matched to a gene: 14. This CDR3 spans 17 amino acids. CDR3 amino acids: CASSLERLAGHGETQYF. CDR3 in DNA: TGCGCCAGCAGCCTAGAAAGACTAGCGGGCCACGGGGAGACCCAGTACTTC.

The J gene is TRBJ1-5, the V gene TRBV2; the D gene is possibly TRBD1 (6 bases). The CDR3 loop spans 15 amino acids. Germline V gene lookup returns CDR1 SNHLY and CDR2 FYNNEI. V was trimmed by 3 bases and J by 7 bases, leaving 16 bases between them. DNA for the CDR3: TGTGCCAGCAGTGAGACAGGACGGGCGAGGCAGCCCCAGCATTTT. Protein: CASSETGRARQPQHF.

The chain combines TRBV5-6 with TRBJ1-1; 8 positions agree with TRBD1. After removal of 5 bases from V and 1 base from J, the junction contained 13 bases not matched to a gene. Germline V gene data show CDR1 as SGHDT and CDR2 as YYEEEE. CDR3 length: 17 residues. CDR3 loop: CASSSDRGGDRNTEAFF. The CDR3 region has the DNA TGTGCCAGCAGTTCCGACAGGGGCGGGGATAGGAACACTGAAGCTTTCTTT.

A remark on this clone: This specimen includes other DNA sequences encoding the same CDR3. The V call is TRBV6-5, the J call TRBJ1-2; D may be TRBD1 (5 bases). Trimming left V 5 bases short and J 7 bases short, with 14 bases between. The CDR3 totals 13 residues. CDR1 is MNHEY, CDR2 SVGAGI, per germline. CDR3 protein: CASSEGQGGGYTF. CDR3 DNA: TGTGCCAGCAGTGAAGGGCAGGGCGGTGGCTACACCTTC.

The rearrangement links TRBV2 to TRBJ2-5, with D perhaps TRBD1 (5 bases). The J call may be wrong; the DNA end is better matched by TRBJ2-7. In germline, CDR1 is SNHLY, CDR2 FYNNEI. This CDR3 has 15 residues. CDR3 sequence: CASSPTLTGSYEQYF. The CDR3 DNA reads TGTGCCAGCAGCCCTACCCTTACAGGCTCCTACGAGCAGTACTTC.